The TCR beta chain under discussion was sequenced for a study of blood T cells in healthy people across ages. The authors ran a second PCR of about 6 to 11 cycles using a sample-barcoded 5' primer and a J-beta primer mix. TCRdb analysed the 5' RACE reads with MiXCR anew, one entry per CDR3 protein. Of 1.5 million to 2 million distinct CDR3 sequences in the sample, about 31% are singletons; the top ten hold roughly 12%. The authors isolated at least 7 million PBMCs per sample. This clonotype was observed many times. Its target is not known. Relative to the germline gene, one junction end is altered; a read error may explain this. The CDR3 length is 12 residues. CDR1 is SGHRS and CDR2 is YFSETQ in the germline V gene. General study results and limits: Roughly linear declines in TCR beta diversity per million T cells occurred with age. Investigators viewed diversity estimates from one million T cells as underestimates, the study reported. With donor CMV status unknown, expanded clonotype changes were possibly confounded.

The source of this sequence is a woman in her twenties or thirties in good health. This chain joins TRBV5-1 and TRBJ2-1; D gene ambiguous. Sample: blood. The CDR3 loop is CASSLDGNEQFF. DNA for the CDR3: TGTGCCAGCAGCTTAGACGGGAATGAGCAGTTCTTC. The whole variable domain, remainder taken from reference TRBV5-1 and TRBJ2-1, is KAGVTQTPRYLIKTRGQQVTLSCSPISGHRSVSWYQQTPGQGLQFLFEYFSETQRNKGNFPGRFSGRQFSNSRSEMNVSTLELGDSALYLCASSLDGNEQFFGPGTRLTVL.